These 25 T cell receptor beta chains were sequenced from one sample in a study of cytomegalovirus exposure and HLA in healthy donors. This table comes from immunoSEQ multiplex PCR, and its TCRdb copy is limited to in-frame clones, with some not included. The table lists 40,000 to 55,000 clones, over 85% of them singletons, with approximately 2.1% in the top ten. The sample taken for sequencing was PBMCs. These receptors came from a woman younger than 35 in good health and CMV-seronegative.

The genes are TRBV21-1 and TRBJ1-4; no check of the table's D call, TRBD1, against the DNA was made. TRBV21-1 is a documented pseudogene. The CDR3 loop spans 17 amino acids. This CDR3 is CASSKSCRRVKNEKLFF. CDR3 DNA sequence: TGTGCCAGCAGCAAATCCTGCCGCAGGGTTAAAAATGAAAAACTGTTTTTT.

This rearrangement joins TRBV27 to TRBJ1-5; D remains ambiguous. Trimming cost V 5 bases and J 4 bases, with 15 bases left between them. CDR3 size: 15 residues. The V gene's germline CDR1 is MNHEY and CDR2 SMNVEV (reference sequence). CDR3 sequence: CASSLSTAGNQPQHF. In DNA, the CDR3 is TGTGCCAGCAGTCTGTCCACCGCGGGAAATCAGCCCCAGCATTTT.

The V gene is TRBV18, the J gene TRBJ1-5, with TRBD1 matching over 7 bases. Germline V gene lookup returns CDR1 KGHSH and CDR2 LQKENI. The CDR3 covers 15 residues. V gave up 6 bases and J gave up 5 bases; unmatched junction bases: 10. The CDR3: CASSQTGSTYQPQHF. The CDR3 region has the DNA TGTGCCAGCTCTCAGACAGGGAGCACATATCAGCCCCAGCATTTT.

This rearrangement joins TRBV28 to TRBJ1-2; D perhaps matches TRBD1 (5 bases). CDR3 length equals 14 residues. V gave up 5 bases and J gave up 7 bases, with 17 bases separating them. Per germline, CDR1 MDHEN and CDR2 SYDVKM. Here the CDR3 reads CASSPGGGSSGYTF. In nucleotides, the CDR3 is TGTGCCAGCAGTCCGGGGGGGGGTTCTTCTGGCTACACCTTC.

CDR3 bases: TGTGCCAGCAGTTCCCGGATCGCGGGCAATCAGCCCCAGCATTTT. This encodes CASSSRIAGNQPQHF. The rearrangement uses TRBV6-1 and TRBJ1-5, with D uncertain. V shed 5 bases and J shed 2 bases, with 13 bases lying between them. The CDR3 sequence is 15 residues long. The germline CDR1 and CDR2 sequences are MNHNS and SASEGT.

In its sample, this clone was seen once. The DNA for the CDR3 is TGTGCCAGCAGTTTTAGTCAGGGGATCTACGAGCAGTACTTC. It codes for CASSFSQGIYEQYF. The chain employs TRBV27 and TRBJ2-7; the D gene is possibly TRBD1 (6 bases). CDR1 is MNHEY, CDR2 SMNVEV, per germline (reference sequence). The CDR3 sequence is 14 residues long. Deletions cut 3 bases from V and 3 bases from J, with 12 bases between.

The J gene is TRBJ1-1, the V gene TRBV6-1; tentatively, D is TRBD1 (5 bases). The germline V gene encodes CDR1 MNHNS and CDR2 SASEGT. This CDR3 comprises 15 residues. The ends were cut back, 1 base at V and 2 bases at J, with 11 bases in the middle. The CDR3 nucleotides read TGTGCCAGCAGTGAAGTGCGGCAGGGCAACACTGAAGCTTTCTTT. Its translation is CASSEVRQGNTEAFF.

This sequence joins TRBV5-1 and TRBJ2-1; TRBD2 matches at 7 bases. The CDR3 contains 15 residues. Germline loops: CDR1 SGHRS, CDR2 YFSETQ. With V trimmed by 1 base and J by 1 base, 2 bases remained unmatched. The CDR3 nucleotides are TGCGCCAGCAGCTTGTATAGCGGGTCCTACAATGAGCAGTTCTTC. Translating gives CASSLYSGSYNEQFF.

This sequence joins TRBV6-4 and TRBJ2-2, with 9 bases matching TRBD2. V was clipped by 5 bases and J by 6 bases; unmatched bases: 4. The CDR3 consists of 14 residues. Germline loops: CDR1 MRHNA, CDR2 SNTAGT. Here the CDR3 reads CASSRLAASGELFF. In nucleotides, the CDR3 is TGTGCCAGCAGTCGACTAGCGGCCTCCGGGGAGCTGTTTTTT.

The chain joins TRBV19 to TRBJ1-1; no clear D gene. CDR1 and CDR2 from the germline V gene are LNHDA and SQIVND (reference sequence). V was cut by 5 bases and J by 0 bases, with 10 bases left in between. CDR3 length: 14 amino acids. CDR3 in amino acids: CASSLDYMNTEAFF. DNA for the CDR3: TGTGCCAGTAGTCTGGACTACATGAACACTGAAGCTTTCTTT.

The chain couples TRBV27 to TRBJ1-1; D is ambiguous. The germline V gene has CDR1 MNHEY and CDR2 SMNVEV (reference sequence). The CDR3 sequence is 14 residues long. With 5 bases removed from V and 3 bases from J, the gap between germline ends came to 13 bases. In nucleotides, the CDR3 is TGTGCCAGCAGTCGTACTCGGGGTGACACTGAAGCTTTCTTT. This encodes CASSRTRGDTEAFF.

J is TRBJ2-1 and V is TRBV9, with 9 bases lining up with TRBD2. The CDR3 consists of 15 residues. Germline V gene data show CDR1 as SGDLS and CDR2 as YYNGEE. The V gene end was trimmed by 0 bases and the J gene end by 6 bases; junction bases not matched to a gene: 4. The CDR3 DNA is TGTGCCAGCAGCGTAGAGGCTAGCGGGATCAATGAGCAGTTCTTC. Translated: CASSVEASGINEQFF.

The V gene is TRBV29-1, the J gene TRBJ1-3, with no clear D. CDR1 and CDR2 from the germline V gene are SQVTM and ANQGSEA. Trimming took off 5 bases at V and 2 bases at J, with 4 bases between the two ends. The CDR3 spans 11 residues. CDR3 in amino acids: CSVLAGNTIYF. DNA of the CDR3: TGCAGCGTTCTTGCTGGAAACACCATATATTTT.

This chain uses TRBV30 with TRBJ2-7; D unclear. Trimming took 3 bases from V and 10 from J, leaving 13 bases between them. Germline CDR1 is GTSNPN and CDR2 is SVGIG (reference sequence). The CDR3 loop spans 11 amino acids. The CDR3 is CAWRNLKQQYF. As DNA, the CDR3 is TGTGCCTGGAGGAACCTGAAACAACAGTACTTC.

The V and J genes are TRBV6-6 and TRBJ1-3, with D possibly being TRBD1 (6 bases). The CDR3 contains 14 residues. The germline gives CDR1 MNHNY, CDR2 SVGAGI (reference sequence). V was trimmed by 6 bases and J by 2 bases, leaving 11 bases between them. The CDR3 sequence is CASRKQGTGNTIYF. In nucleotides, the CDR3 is TGTGCCAGCAGGAAACAGGGAACTGGAAACACCATATATTTT.

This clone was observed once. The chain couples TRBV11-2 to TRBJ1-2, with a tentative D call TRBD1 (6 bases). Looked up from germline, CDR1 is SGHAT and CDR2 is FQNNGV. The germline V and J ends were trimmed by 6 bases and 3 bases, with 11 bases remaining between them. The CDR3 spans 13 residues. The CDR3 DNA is TGTGCCAGCAGTATACGGACAGACTATGGCTACACCTTC. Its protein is CASSIRTDYGYTF.

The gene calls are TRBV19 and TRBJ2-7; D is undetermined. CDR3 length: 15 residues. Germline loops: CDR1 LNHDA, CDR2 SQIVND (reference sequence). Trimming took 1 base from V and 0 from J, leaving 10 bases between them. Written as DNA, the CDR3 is TGTGCCAGTAGTATAGGTGAGACTGGCTCCTACGAGCAGTACTTC. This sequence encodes CASSIGETGSYEQYF.

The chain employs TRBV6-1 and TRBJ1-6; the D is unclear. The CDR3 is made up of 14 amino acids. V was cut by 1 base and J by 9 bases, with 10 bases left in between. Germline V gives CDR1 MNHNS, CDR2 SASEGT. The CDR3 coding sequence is TGTGCCAGCAGTGAAGGGGAAGGAGGTTCACCCCTCCACTTT. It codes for CASSEGEGGSPLHF.

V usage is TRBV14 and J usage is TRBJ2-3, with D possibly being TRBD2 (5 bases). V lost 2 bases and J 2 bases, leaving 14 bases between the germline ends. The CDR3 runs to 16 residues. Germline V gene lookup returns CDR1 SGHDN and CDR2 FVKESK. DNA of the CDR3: TGTGCCAGCAGCCAAACCCCGGGATTTGACACAGATACGCAGTATTTT. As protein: CASSQTPGFDTDTQYF.

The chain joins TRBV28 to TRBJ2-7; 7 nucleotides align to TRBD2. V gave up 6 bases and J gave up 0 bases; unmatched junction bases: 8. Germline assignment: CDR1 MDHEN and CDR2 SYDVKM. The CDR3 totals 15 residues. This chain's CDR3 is CASSHSGPSSYEQYF. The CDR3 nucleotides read TGTGCCAGCAGCCATAGCGGGCCTAGCTCCTACGAGCAGTACTTC.

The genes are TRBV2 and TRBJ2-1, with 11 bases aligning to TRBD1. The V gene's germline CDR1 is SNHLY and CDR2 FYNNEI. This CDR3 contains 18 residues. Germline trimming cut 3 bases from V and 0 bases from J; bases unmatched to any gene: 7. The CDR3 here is CASSESGTGGNSYNEQFF. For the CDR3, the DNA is TGTGCCAGCAGTGAGTCCGGGACAGGGGGAAACTCCTACAATGAGCAGTTCTTC.

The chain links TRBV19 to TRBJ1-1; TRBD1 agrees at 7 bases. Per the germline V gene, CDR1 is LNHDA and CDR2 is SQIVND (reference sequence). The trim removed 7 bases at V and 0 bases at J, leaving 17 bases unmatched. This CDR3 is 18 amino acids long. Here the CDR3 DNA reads TGTGCCAGTACCAACCTCTGGACAGGAAACCTCATGAACACTGAAGCTTTCTTT. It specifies CASTNLWTGNLMNTEAFF.

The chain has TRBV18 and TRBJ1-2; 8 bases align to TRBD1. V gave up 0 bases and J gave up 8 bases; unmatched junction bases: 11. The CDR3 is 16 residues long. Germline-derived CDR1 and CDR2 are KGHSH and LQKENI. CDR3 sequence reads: CASSPPSGQGNYGYTF. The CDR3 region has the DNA TGTGCCAGCTCACCACCGTCCGGACAGGGTAATTACGGCTACACCTTC.

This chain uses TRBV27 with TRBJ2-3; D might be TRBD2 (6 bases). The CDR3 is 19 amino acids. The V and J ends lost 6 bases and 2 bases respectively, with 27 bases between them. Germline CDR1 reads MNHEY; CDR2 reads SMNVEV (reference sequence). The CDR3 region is CASSTRALATHRYTDTQYF. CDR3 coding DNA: TGTGCCAGCAGCACCCGGGCGCTAGCGACCCACCGATACACAGATACGCAGTATTTT.

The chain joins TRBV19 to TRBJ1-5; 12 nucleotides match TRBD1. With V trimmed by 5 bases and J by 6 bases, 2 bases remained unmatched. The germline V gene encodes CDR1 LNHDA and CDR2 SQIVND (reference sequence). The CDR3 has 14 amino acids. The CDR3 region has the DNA TGTGCCAGTAGTGGGACAGGGGGCTCTCAGCCCCAGCATTTT. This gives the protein CASSGTGGSQPQHF. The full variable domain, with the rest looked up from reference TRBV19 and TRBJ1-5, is DGGITQSPKYLFRKEGQNVTLSCEQNLNHDAMYWYRQDPGQGLRLIYYSQIVNDFQKGDIAEGYSVSREKKESFPLTVTSAQKNPTAFYLCASSGTGGSQPQHFGDGTRLSIL.